Reported below is one TCR beta chain. Its antigen remains unidentified. This sample is drawn from a study of blood T cells in healthy people across ages. This CDR3 region has 14 residues. Losses at the gene ends were 4 bases for V and 10 bases for J; bases not matched to a gene: 11. The germline gives CDR1 SGHRS, CDR2 YFSETQ. Study-level findings and limits: In long-lived donors, naive CD4+ cell counts and diversity exceeded those of aged donors. Age brought a roughly linear fall in TCR beta diversity measured per million T cells.

Alongside a J-beta primer mix, a sample-barcoded 5' primer served in a second PCR lasting about 7 to 12 cycles. TCRdb reanalysed the 5' RACE reads using MiXCR and keeps one entry per CDR3 protein. The sample has about a million distinct CDR3 sequences; 45% to 50% are singletons. The origin of this receptor is a young man in good health. This chain connects TRBV5-1 to TRBJ1-5, with 7 bases fitting TRBD1. Sequencing was carried out using blood. The CDR3 spells CASSVSPGGDPQHF. The CDR3, as DNA: TGCGCCAGCAGCGTGTCGCCAGGGGGGGACCCCCAGCATTTT.